The clone carrying this TCR beta chain was counted between two and nine times. The source of the sample is a study of identical twins. Germline loops: CDR1 DFQATT, CDR2 SNEGSKA (reference sequence). The CDR3 runs to 13 residues. V was trimmed by 1 base and J by 2 bases, leaving 9 bases between them. TCRdb reprocessed the 5' RACE reads with MiXCR, giving one entry per CDR3 protein. The sample records some 460,000 distinct CDR3 sequences, 13% to 15% being singletons. The same sample was also studied in work on yellow fever vaccine responses in identical twins.

Material: CD4+ T cells sorted from blood. The source is a young woman in good health. This chain joins TRBV20-1 and TRBJ2-7, with D possibly matching TRBD2 (6 bases). The CDR3 reads CSARGRGPYEQYF. The CDR3 coding sequence is TGCAGTGCTAGAGGGAGGGGTCCCTACGAGCAGTACTTC.